The sequence of this TCR beta chain was determined in a study of cytomegalovirus exposure and HLA in healthy donors (dated by TCRdb to the late 2010s). Notes on the research overall: According to a later analysis, one platform produced both the roughly 130 validation repertoires and the 720 or so repertoires of the first cohort. The study was designed to test whether signatures of past pathogen exposure could be identified by cataloging public T cell receptors. In addition to the first cohort of 666 subjects, a separate validation cohort of over 90 different subjects was used. To predict cytomegalovirus infection status, the study brought together high-throughput TCR immunosequencing, statistical association of individual TCRs with disease status, and machine learning. Broader findings and caveats from the paper: The classifier was reported to diagnose cytomegalovirus status with high specificity and sensitivity in both the original cohort and the validation cohort. In the study, approximately 160 TCR beta chains were listed as associated with cytomegalovirus. Of the cluster scores, about 94% were above 0 in a later analysis, which found that TCRs clustered in the first cohort also tended to co-occur in the 95 to 150 validation repertoires. A few of the identified cytomegalovirus-associated TCR beta chains were confirmed in vitro to be specific for cytomegalovirus antigens. A later analysis had no HLA typing for the validation cohort, so co-occurrence there was scored across all 110 or so repertoires. Most TCR sequences were seen in very few donors, while some public TCRs were found in many individuals. The authors suggested that the approach could potentially be generalized to other disease states and immunological phenotypes.

This clone was counted between two and nine times. Its target antigen remains unknown. No base qualities exist here, and no much larger clone lies one base off it. The germline ends are 12 bases apart after V is trimmed by 7 bases and J by 0 bases. In the germline V gene, CDR1 corresponds to SGHAT and CDR2 to FQNNGV. From the cysteine through the phenylalanine, the CDR3 covers 15 amino acids. The DNA shown is the 45-base CDR3, in frame from base 1. Separate from the approximately 700-subject first cohort, the validation cohort of 120 subjects was the group to which the donors belonged. The method behind the library was the immunoSEQ multiplex PCR assay. For the original study's pipeline: To diagnose cytomegalovirus status from the catalog of TCR beta chain sequences, a statistical classification framework was built. Held by TCRdb, this immuneACCESS table contains in-frame sequences only and omits some clones. Under half of the omission traces to an unresolved V gene where checked; the cause of the rest is unknown. V and J calls plus clone size are reproduced from that table; the DNA served to infer D and trimming. For this sample there are fewer than 100,000 clones; roughly 90% appear just once. The ten largest clones take up about 1.9% of the sample.

This sequence was found in a man younger than 45 in good health and CMV-seronegative. The sequence joins TRBV11-2 to TRBJ1-4, with the D gene not confidently named. Specimen: PBMCs. CDR3 protein: CASKRRFATNEKLFF. Here is the DNA: TGTGCCAGCAAACGGCGGTTCGCAACTAATGAAAAACTGTTTTTT.